This T cell receptor beta chain was recovered during a study of blood T cells in healthy people across ages. Germline values: CDR1 LGHDT, CDR2 YNNKEL (reference sequence). The CDR3 totals 16 residues. Peripheral blood from each donor was collected in a volume of ten milliliters. Primed by a sample-barcoded 5' primer and a J-beta primer mix, a second PCR proceeded for roughly 7 to 11 cycles. TCRdb analysed the 5' RACE reads with MiXCR anew, one entry per CDR3 protein. The table has around 990,000 distinct CDR3 sequences, approximately 26% seen once. Turning to this clonotype: A read error may account for a junction end that differs from germline.

This sample was also put to use in a study of T cells of mothers and their children. That work contributes: The study found slightly higher but non-significant overlap in related versus unrelated mother-child pairs.

What was sequenced was blood. V gene TRBV3-1 combines with J gene TRBJ2-7; 9 bases match TRBD2. This receptor was obtained from a girl aged 2-15 years in good health. This CDR3 reads CTSSRGGPSGTREQYF. The CDR3 DNA is TGTACCAGCAGCCGTGGGGGGCCTAGCGGGACTCGGGAGCAGTACTTC.